A single count supports the clone carrying this T cell receptor beta chain. The data are from a study of cytomegalovirus exposure and HLA in healthy donors. CDR3 size: 16 residues. Trimming took 3 bases from V and 1 from J; bases not matched to a gene: 8. The V gene's germline CDR1 is SGHVS and CDR2 FQNEAQ. Primers: 60 Vbeta forward and 13 Jbeta reverse. Clones were read by immunoSEQ multiplex PCR, and TCRdb kept only the in-frame ones, dropping some. The data contain some 90,000 clones, approximately 60% of them singletons. The V call is TRBV7-8, the J call TRBJ1-1, with 7 positions matching TRBD1. The sample consisted of PBMCs. This TCR was sampled from a boy between 10 and 17 years old in good health and CMV-seropositive. The CDR3 DNA reads TGTGCCAGCAGCTTGTACAGGGGTGGAGGGAACACTGAAGCTTTCTTT. Residues: CASSLYRGGGNTEAFF.